The 26 T cell receptor beta chains given below trace back to one sample, sequenced in a study of Ad26.COV2.S vaccination and SARS-CoV-2 variants. TCRdb's table, derived via immunoSEQ multiplex PCR, lists solely in-frame clones and lacks some. This table holds roughly 450,000 clones, 75% to 95% found once. Treatment meaning: some 19 received Ad26.COV2.S at low or high dose, single or two shots; 5 received placebo; per-sample allocation not given. Following the first vaccine or placebo injection, samples were taken on day 63. The sample here was peripheral blood, taken in a trial of Ad26.COV2.S vaccine versus placebo. These receptors originate from a person between 18 and 60 years old who received the Ad26.COV2.S COVID-19 vaccine or a placebo.

The genes are TRBV7-9 and TRBJ2-7; D tentatively fits TRBD1 or TRBD2 (5 bases each). With 0 bases removed from V and 4 bases from J, the gap between germline ends came to 10 bases. The CDR3 extends over 14 amino acids. In germline, CDR1 is SEHNR, CDR2 FQNEAQ (reference sequence). CDR3 amino acids: CASSLAGREYEQYF. The CDR3 nucleotides read TGTGCCAGCAGCTTAGCGGGCAGGGAGTACGAGCAGTACTTC.

There are a few counts of this clone. The genes are TRBV4-1 and TRBJ2-4, with a possible D match to TRBD2 (6 bases). There are 18 residues in the CDR3. Trimming took off 0 bases at V and 1 base at J, with 16 bases between the two ends. Germline CDR1 reads MGHRA; CDR2 reads YSYEKL. The CDR3 reads CASSQELEGGVAKNIQYF. CDR3 in DNA: TGCGCCAGCAGCCAAGAATTGGAGGGTGGGGTGGCCAAAAACATTCAGTACTTC.

V and J are TRBV5-4 and TRBJ1-2, with D perhaps matching TRBD1 (5 bases). This CDR3 has 15 amino acids. CDR1 and CDR2 from the germline V gene are SGHNT and YYREEE (reference sequence). The ends were cut back, 3 bases at V and 6 bases at J, with 18 bases in the middle. Here the CDR3 reads CASSSRVFGAHGYTF. The CDR3 coding sequence is TGTGCCAGCAGCTCACGGGTTTTTGGGGCCCATGGCTACACCTTC.

This clone was recorded only once. The V and J genes are TRBV6-5 and TRBJ1-2; maybe TRBD1 (6 bases). The germline gives CDR1 MNHEY, CDR2 SVGAGI. Trimming removed 8 bases at V and 0 bases at J, with 10 bases between. CDR3 size: 13 residues. The DNA of the CDR3 is TGTGCCAGCCGGGACACAGCTAACTATGGCTACACCTTC. Amino acids: CASRDTANYGYTF.

V is TRBV7-2 and J is TRBJ2-1; tentatively, D is TRBD2 (5 bases). From germline, CDR1 is SGHTA and CDR2 FQGNSA. V was cut by 1 base and J by 8 bases, with 15 bases left in between. The length of the CDR3 is 15 residues. In DNA, the CDR3 is TGTGCCAGCAGCTTAGAACAGCCGTCGAGGGATGAGCAGTTCTTC. It yields the protein CASSLEQPSRDEQFF. Using reference TRBV7-2 and TRBJ2-1 for the parts outside the CDR3, the full variable domain is GAGVSQSPSNKVTEKGKDVELRCDPISGHTALYWYRQSLGQGLEFLIYFQGNSAPDKSGLPSDRFSAERTGGSVSTLTIQRTQQEDSAVYLCASSLEQPSRDEQFFGPGTRLTVL.

This chain connects TRBV28 to TRBJ1-6, with D maybe TRBD1 (6 bases). The CDR3 has 14 residues. From germline, CDR1 is MDHEN and CDR2 SYDVKM. V lost 5 bases to trimming and J lost 8 bases, with 13 bases between them. As DNA, the CDR3 is TGTGCCAGCAGTGCCGGGGGCAGGCATTCACCCCTCCACTTT. It codes for CASSAGGRHSPLHF. Variable domain in full (rest from reference TRBV28 and TRBJ1-6): DVKVTQSSRYLVKRTGEKVFLECVQDMDHENMFWYRQDPGLGLRLIYFSYDVKMKEKGDIPEGYSVSREKKERFSLILESASTNQTSMYLCASSAGGRHSPLHFGNGTRLTVT.

As for this clone: Additional DNA sequences in this sample encode the identical CDR3. The chain recombines TRBV5-1 with TRBJ2-7, with 10 bases aligning to TRBD2. V lost 0 bases, J lost 7 bases, and 4 bases stayed unmatched. CDR3 length equals 14 residues. Germline loops: CDR1 SGHRS, CDR2 YFSETQ. CDR3 sequence (DNA): TGCGCCAGCAGCTTGGGGCTAGCGGGAGATGAGCAGTACTTC. The encoded protein is CASSLGLAGDEQYF. The variable domain in full, with the rest retrieved from reference TRBV5-1 and TRBJ2-7, is KAGVTQTPRYLIKTRGQQVTLSCSPISGHRSVSWYQQTPGQGLQFLFEYFSETQRNKGNFPGRFSGRQFSNSRSEMNVSTLELGDSALYLCASSLGLAGDEQYFGPGTRLTVT.

V is TRBV5-1 and J is TRBJ2-6; TRBD1 agrees at 8 bases. This CDR3 comprises 18 residues. The V and J ends lost 4 bases and 4 bases, in that order; junction bases with no gene match: 13. CDR1 is SGHRS, CDR2 YFSETQ, per germline. The CDR3 coding sequence is TGCGCCAGCAGCCCGACAGGGGTCACCGCTGGGGGGGCCAACGTCCTGACTTTC. It translates to CASSPTGVTAGGANVLTF.

The V call is TRBV9, the J call TRBJ1-1; D uncertain. Trimming took 0 bases from V and 4 from J, leaving 13 bases between them. Germline V gene data show CDR1 as SGDLS and CDR2 as YYNGEE. The CDR3 runs to 15 residues. CDR3 nucleotides: TGTGCCAGCAGCGTAGGTCTCTCAGTTCGCACTGAAGCTTTCTTT. Translated: CASSVGLSVRTEAFF.

V usage is TRBV5-1 and J usage is TRBJ2-7; 11 positions agree with TRBD2. Germline CDR1 SGHRS, CDR2 YFSETQ. This CDR3 has 17 residues. V was pared by 0 bases and J by 7 bases, with 12 bases of the junction left unmatched. The CDR3 nucleotides are TGCGCCAGCAGCTTGGGTTTAAGGGCTAGCGGGAGGATTGAGCAGTACTTC. This codes for CASSLGLRASGRIEQYF.

This clone appeared once. The sample has other DNA sequences that encode this CDR3 too. The CDR3 nucleotides read TGTGCCAGCAGCCCAGGGTTTTTGGCCAAAAACATTCAGTACTTC. This encodes CASSPGFLAKNIQYF. The V gene is TRBV28, the J gene TRBJ2-4; the D gene is possibly TRBD1 (5 bases). V was pared by 6 bases and J by 1 base, with 13 bases between. This CDR3 contains 15 residues. Germline CDR1 reads MDHEN; CDR2 reads SYDVKM.

The V gene is TRBV28, the J gene TRBJ1-6, with D uncertain. The V end lost 6 bases, the J end lost 4 bases, and 10 bases lay between the germline ends. Germline values: CDR1 MDHEN, CDR2 SYDVKM. The CDR3 loop spans 14 amino acids. In DNA form, the CDR3 reads TGTGCCAGCAGAGACATCCTTTATAATTCACCCCTCCACTTT. This sequence encodes CASRDILYNSPLHF.

The chain couples TRBV6-1 to TRBJ2-5, with a possible D match to TRBD2 (5 bases). In germline, CDR1 is MNHNS, CDR2 SASEGT. Trimming left V 3 bases short and J 5 bases short, with 7 bases between. The CDR3 is 12 amino acids. The CDR3 sequence is CASSESGETQYF. The CDR3 DNA is TGTGCCAGCAGTGAGAGCGGCGAGACCCAGTACTTC.

This clone was counted a single time. The rearrangement uses TRBV19 and TRBJ1-5, with a weak D call TRBD1 (6 bases). CDR1 is LNHDA, CDR2 SQIVND, per germline (reference sequence). The V and J ends lost 7 bases and 9 bases respectively, with 16 bases between them. There are 13 residues in the CDR3. The CDR3 DNA reads TGTGCCAGTACCACAGGGTTGAGGGGGCCCCAGCATTTT. Translated, it gives CASTTGLRGPQHF.

The chain combines TRBV6-5 with TRBJ2-2, with D perhaps assigned TRBD1 or TRBD2 (5 bases each). CDR3 size: 14 residues. Trimming pared 6 bases from V and 2 bases from J, leaving 10 bases between. Germline V gives CDR1 MNHEY, CDR2 SVGAGI. CDR3 DNA sequence: TGTGCCAGCAGCGTGGGACCCAACACCGGGGAGCTGTTTTTT. It specifies CASSVGPNTGELFF.

The chain's CDR3 is CASSLGGIVANEKLFF. DNA of the CDR3: TGTGCCAGCAGTTTGGGAGGGATTGTGGCTAATGAAAAACTGTTTTTT. V usage is TRBV28 and J usage is TRBJ1-4, with unresolved D. The V end lost 3 bases, the J end lost 3 bases, and 14 bases lay between the germline ends. CDR1 is MDHEN and CDR2 is SYDVKM in the germline V gene. The CDR3 totals 16 residues.

V is TRBV6-4 and J is TRBJ2-7; D gene uncertain. The CDR3 spans 10 residues. Looked up from germline, CDR1 is MRHNA and CDR2 is SNTAGT. V gave up 4 bases and J gave up 7 bases, with 5 bases separating them. The CDR3 sequence is CASSAGEQYF. The CDR3 DNA is TGTGCCAGCAGTGCTGGAGAGCAGTACTTC.

This chain links TRBV19 with TRBJ2-7; 8 bases line up with TRBD1. From germline, CDR1 is LNHDA and CDR2 SQIVND (reference sequence). Unmatched junction bases numbered 8, after V lost 3 bases and J lost 4 bases. The length of the CDR3 is 15 residues. CDR3 in amino acids: CASSMTGDGMYEQYF. The CDR3 region has the DNA TGTGCCAGTAGTATGACAGGGGACGGAATGTACGAGCAGTACTTC. Complete variable domain (other parts from reference TRBV19 and TRBJ2-7): DGGITQSPKYLFRKEGQNVTLSCEQNLNHDAMYWYRQDPGQGLRLIYYSQIVNDFQKGDIAEGYSVSREKKESFPLTVTSAQKNPTAFYLCASSMTGDGMYEQYFGPGTRLTVT.

The gene calls are TRBV5-1 and TRBJ1-2; 7 positions agree with TRBD1. Trimming cost V 0 bases and J 4 bases; bases outside gene matches: 6. Per the germline V gene, CDR1 is SGHRS and CDR2 is YFSETQ. The CDR3 is made up of 15 amino acids. The CDR3 coding sequence is TGCGCCAGCAGCTTGGCGGTGACAGGGACCTATGGCTACACCTTC. It specifies CASSLAVTGTYGYTF.

The V gene is TRBV7-2, the J gene TRBJ1-4; a weak D match, TRBD1 (5 bases). The CDR3 runs to 15 residues. Germline V gene sequence: CDR1 SGHTA, CDR2 FQGNSA. V was pared by 1 base and J by 3 bases, with 9 bases between. CDR3 coding DNA: TGTGCCAGCAGCTTAGTAGGGGCGCCTAATGAAAAACTGTTTTTT. It yields the protein CASSLVGAPNEKLFF.

This chain links TRBV4-1 with TRBJ2-7; no clear D gene. The CDR3 totals 16 residues. From germline, CDR1 is MGHRA and CDR2 YSYEKL. Trimming left V 1 base short and J 0 bases short, with 13 bases between. The CDR3 region is CASSQGTLVGSYEQYF. CDR3 nucleotide sequence: TGCGCCAGCAGCCAAGGGACGCTGGTTGGCTCCTACGAGCAGTACTTC.

This sequence joins TRBV2 and TRBJ2-3; D gene uncertain. V dropped 4 bases and J dropped 6 bases, with 8 bases sitting between them. Germline CDR1 reads SNHLY; CDR2 reads FYNNEI. This CDR3 contains 12 residues. The CDR3 DNA reads as TGTGCCAGCAGTGGAATGGAGGATACGCAGTATTTT. Translation: CASSGMEDTQYF.

The V and J genes are TRBV2 and TRBJ2-5; no clear D gene. The V end lost 6 bases, the J end lost 4 bases, and 6 bases lay between the germline ends. Germline V gives CDR1 SNHLY, CDR2 FYNNEI. The CDR3 has 11 residues. In DNA form, the CDR3 reads TGTGCCAGCAGGGAACGAGAGACCCAGTACTTC. Amino acids: CASRERETQYF.

The V and J genes are TRBV19 and TRBJ1-4; D unclear. Trimming shortened V by 7 bases and J by 2 bases, and 11 bases separated the two germline ends. The CDR3 extends over 14 amino acids. Germline values: CDR1 LNHDA, CDR2 SQIVND (reference sequence). The CDR3 protein is CASTLLGTNEKLFF. As DNA, the CDR3 is TGTGCCAGTACCCTCCTGGGGACTAATGAAAAACTGTTTTTT.

The table lists this clone with a count of one. V usage is TRBV6-5 and J usage is TRBJ1-4; D is unclear. Germline V gene data show CDR1 as MNHEY and CDR2 as SVGAGI. The CDR3 spans 10 residues. V gave up 2 bases and J gave up 11 bases, with 3 bases separating them. CDR3 nucleotide sequence: TGTGCCAGCAGTTACAAGAAACTGTTTTTT. This translates into CASSYKKLFF.

The sample holds many counts of this clone. V gene TRBV12-3 or TRBV12-4 combines with J gene TRBJ2-4; TRBD2 might be the D (6 bases). V was trimmed by 6 bases and J by 9 bases, leaving 15 bases between them. The CDR3 covers 13 residues. CDR3 sequence: CASRRDSISIQYF. The CDR3 nucleotides are TGTGCCAGCAGAAGGGACTCCATAAGCATTCAGTACTTC.